This T cell receptor (beta chain) was sequenced during a study of blood T cell repertoires in COVID-19. CDR1 SGHTA and CDR2 FQGNSA come from the germline V gene. V lost 5 bases to trimming and J lost 4 bases, with 14 bases between them. This CDR3 contains 14 residues. Sequencing was performed with immunoSEQ multiplex PCR; in TCRdb, only in-frame clones are kept and a portion is missing. The table lists about 200,000 clones, roughly nine tenths of them singletons. This TCR derives from a woman aged 65 to 85 with acute or convalescent COVID-19. This chain connects TRBV7-2 to TRBJ1-1; the D is unclear. Sequenced material: peripheral blood. Here the CDR3 DNA reads TGTGCCAGCAGCCCCGTAGGAGGGAGCACTGAAGCTTTCTTT. It specifies CASSPVGGSTEAFF.